This T cell receptor beta chain was found in a study of T cell changes during pregnancy in multiple sclerosis. Repertoires were generated with immunoSEQ multiplex PCR, while TCRdb's copy carries only in-frame clones and drops some. The table shows almost 35,000 clones, with 75% to 95% occurring only once. This clone was recorded once. V was shortened by 0 bases and J by 4 bases, with 14 bases between the two germline ends. The CDR3 consists of 16 residues. Germline V lookup: CDR1 LGHNA, CDR2 YNFKEQ. The rearrangement joins TRBV4-2 to TRBJ2-3, with no clear D. The sequencing used CD8+ T cells from peripheral blood mononuclear cells, collected before pregnancy. This sequence was found in a female donor with multiple sclerosis, enrolled in a pregnancy study. CDR3 loop: CASSQETPVFPDTQYF. The CDR3 region has the DNA TGTGCCAGCAGCCAAGAAACCCCGGTTTTCCCAGATACGCAGTATTTT.